This T cell receptor beta chain was retrieved from a study of blood T cell repertoires in COVID-19. Looking at the study overall: Samples of COVID-19 (acute and convalescent) were obtained from the United States, Italy and Spain. Sources were T cells, B-cell-depleted T cells, or PBMCs; the material itself was cDNA or gDNA.

Generated by immunoSEQ multiplex PCR, the TCRdb table keeps only in-frame clones and is missing some. Of under 300,000 clones in the sample, roughly 84% are singletons; the top ten hold less than 2%. This clone was detected ten times or more. Sequencing was carried out using peripheral blood. This sequence was found in a middle-aged woman who had recovered from COVID-19.

The CDR3 spells CASSSYNEKLFF. The CDR3 DNA reads as TGTGCCAGTTCATCCTATAATGAAAAACTGTTTTTT. The rearrangement links TRBV19 to TRBJ1-4, with D hard to call. The CDR3 has 12 amino acids. V was cut by 8 bases and J by 4 bases, with 8 bases left in between. Germline V CDR1 and CDR2: LNHDA, SQIVND (reference sequence).